Shown below are 29 T cell receptor beta chains from a single sample sequenced in a study of lymphopenia after photon versus proton radiotherapy. Sequencing used immunoSEQ multiplex PCR; TCRdb keeps in-frame clones, though not all of them. In the table there are 50,000 or so clones, around 90% of which are singletons. This specimen consisted of peripheral blood, obtained from a patient treated with photon-based radiotherapy. Receptors originate from a woman in her thirties or forties with cholangiocarcinoma.

The chain links TRBV10-3 to TRBJ2-1; D is unresolved. Germline-derived CDR1 and CDR2 are ENHRY and SYGVKD. This CDR3 comprises 17 residues. The V end was cut by 6 bases, the J end by 0 bases, with 18 bases between. Here the CDR3 reads CAISSLSVSLSYNEQFF. DNA of the CDR3: TGTGCCATCAGCAGTTTGTCTGTTAGCCTCTCCTACAATGAGCAGTTCTTC.

The chain is built from TRBV12-5 and TRBJ2-1, with TRBD2 as a possible D gene (6 bases). The CDR3 is 14 amino acids. Deletions cut 5 bases from V and 1 base from J, with 9 bases between. Per the germline V gene, CDR1 is LGHNT and CDR2 is FRNRAP. Written as DNA, the CDR3 is TGTGCTAGTGGTCGGGGGATTTCCTACAATGAGCAGTTCTTC. Protein: CASGRGISYNEQFF. Filled out from reference TRBV12-5 and TRBJ2-1, the complete variable domain reads DARVTQTPRHKVTEMGQEVTMRCQPILGHNTVFWYRQTMMQGLELLAYFRNRAPLDDSGMPKDRFSAEMPDATLATLKIQPSEPRDSAVYFCASGRGISYNEQFFGPGTRLTVL.

The V call is TRBV7-9, the J call TRBJ1-1, with a weak D call TRBD1 (6 bases). Germline CDR1 SEHNR, CDR2 FQNEAQ (reference sequence). The CDR3 is 13 residues long. Trimming left V 2 bases short and J 4 bases short, with 8 bases between. The CDR3 bases are TGTGCCAGCAGCTTAACGGGGGCCACTGAAGCTTTCTTT. Its protein is CASSLTGATEAFF. Using reference TRBV7-9 and TRBJ1-1 for the parts outside the CDR3, the full variable domain is DTGVSQNPRHKITKRGQNVTFRCDPISEHNRLYWYRQTLGQGPEFLTYFQNEAQLEKSRLLSDRFSAERPKGSFSTLEIQRTEQGDSAMYLCASSLTGATEAFFGQGTRLTVV.

The chain combines TRBV7-6 with TRBJ1-1; weak D call: TRBD1 (5 bases). Germline CDR1 reads SGHVS; CDR2 reads FNYEAQ. The CDR3 has 16 residues. V lost 5 bases, J lost 4 bases, and 20 bases lay in between. CDR3: CASSLGEDATGTEAFF. The CDR3 DNA is TGTGCCAGCAGCCTGGGGGAGGACGCGACGGGCACTGAAGCTTTCTTT. Full variable domain (rest looked up from reference TRBV7-6 and TRBJ1-1): GAGVSQSPRYKVTKRGQDVALRCDPISGHVSLYWYRQALGQGPEFLTYFNYEAQQDKSGLPNDRFSAERPEGSISTLTIQRTEQRDSAMYRCASSLGEDATGTEAFFGQGTRLTVV.

A few counts support this clone. CDR3 sequence reads: CASSQAYEKLFF. CDR3 nucleotides: TGCGCCAGCAGCCAAGCTTATGAAAAACTGTTTTTT. V and J are TRBV4-1 and TRBJ1-4; D ambiguous. This CDR3 contains 12 residues. Trimming stripped 1 base from V and 6 bases from J, with 3 bases between. The germline V gene has CDR1 MGHRA and CDR2 YSYEKL.

This clone was seen a single time. J is TRBJ1-4 and V is TRBV4-1; TRBD1 aligns across 8 bases. The germline gives CDR1 MGHRA, CDR2 YSYEKL. The CDR3 runs to 16 residues. Trimming took 3 bases from V and 7 from J; bases not matched to a gene: 10. The CDR3 loop reads CASSHLSGQGAEKLFF. Here the CDR3 DNA reads TGCGCCAGCAGCCATTTGTCAGGACAGGGCGCTGAAAAACTGTTTTTT.

The V and J genes are TRBV30 and TRBJ1-2, with 7 bases aligning to TRBD1. From germline, CDR1 is GTSNPN and CDR2 SVGIG (reference sequence). This CDR3 contains 14 residues. Trimming took 0 bases from V and 8 from J; bases not matched to a gene: 9. The CDR3 DNA reads TGTGCCTGGAGTGTATACAGTTCAGGGGGAGGCTACACCTTC. Encoded protein: CAWSVYSSGGGYTF.

The gene calls are TRBV28 and TRBJ1-1; 9 positions agree with TRBD1. With 5 bases clipped from V and 8 bases from J, the junction kept 9 bases outside the gene matches. CDR3 size: 14 residues. Germline V CDR1 and CDR2: MDHEN, SYDVKM. The CDR3 sequence: CASSPPGQGEEAFF. CDR3 DNA sequence: TGTGCCAGCAGTCCGCCGGGACAGGGCGAGGAAGCTTTCTTT. Using reference TRBV28 and TRBJ1-1 for the parts outside the CDR3, the full variable domain is DVKVTQSSRYLVKRTGEKVFLECVQDMDHENMFWYRQDPGLGLRLIYFSYDVKMKEKGDIPEGYSVSREKKERFSLILESASTNQTSMYLCASSPPGQGEEAFFGQGTRLTVV.

The chain recombines TRBV27 with TRBJ2-2; 16 bases line up with TRBD2. Trimming at V came to 6 bases and at J to 7 bases, leaving 8 bases not matched to a gene. CDR1 MNHEY and CDR2 SMNVEV come from the germline V gene (reference sequence). The CDR3 totals 17 residues. The CDR3 loop reads CASRPGLAGGPIGELFF. DNA for the CDR3: TGTGCCAGCAGGCCGGGACTAGCGGGAGGGCCGATCGGGGAGCTGTTTTTT.

The rearrangement uses TRBV9 and TRBJ2-7; 9 positions match TRBD1. The CDR3 extends over 17 amino acids. Trimming removed 3 bases from V and 6 bases from J; junction bases left unmatched: 16. CDR1 and CDR2 from the germline V gene are SGDLS and YYNGEE. The CDR3 reads CASSAEQDRGRLREQYF. Written as DNA, the CDR3 is TGTGCCAGCAGCGCCGAACAAGACAGGGGGAGGTTACGCGAGCAGTACTTC.

The gene calls are TRBV29-1 and TRBJ1-2; D unresolved. The CDR3 spans 13 residues. In germline, CDR1 is SQVTM, CDR2 ANQGSEA. Between the trimmed V and J ends, which lost 6 bases and 3 bases, there was a span of 14 bases. CDR3 protein: CSVVPSGDYGYTF. CDR3 nucleotides: TGCAGCGTGGTACCCTCCGGGGACTATGGCTACACCTTC.

The chain links TRBV6-6 to TRBJ1-1; 8 nucleotides line up with TRBD1. J lost 4 bases, V lost 6 bases, and 10 bases had no gene match. The CDR3 extends over 15 amino acids. The germline V gene encodes CDR1 MNHNY and CDR2 SVGAGI (reference sequence). CDR3 sequence (DNA): TGTGCCAGCAGGGACACAGGGGGTTTAATCACTGAAGCTTTCTTT. It encodes CASRDTGGLITEAFF.

The CDR3 region is CASTPGSPLHF. The CDR3 nucleotides read TGTGCCAGCACACCAGGATCACCCCTCCACTTT. This chain uses TRBV11-3 with TRBJ1-6; D unresolved. The CDR3 extends over 11 amino acids. Germline V lookup: CDR1 SGHNT, CDR2 YENEEA. V was cut by 7 bases and J by 10 bases, with 8 bases left in between.

The V gene is TRBV28, the J gene TRBJ2-7, with 7 bases that match TRBD2. The germline V gene encodes CDR1 MDHEN and CDR2 SYDVKM. The CDR3 loop spans 15 amino acids. After removal of 5 bases from V and 7 bases from J, the junction contained 14 bases not matched to a gene. CDR3 sequence (DNA): TGTGCCAGCAGTCCCGCCGAGCGGGGTAGGGGAGAGCAGTACTTC. Its translation: CASSPAERGRGEQYF. The whole variable domain, remainder taken from reference TRBV28 and TRBJ2-7, is DVKVTQSSRYLVKRTGEKVFLECVQDMDHENMFWYRQDPGLGLRLIYFSYDVKMKEKGDIPEGYSVSREKKERFSLILESASTNQTSMYLCASSPAERGRGEQYFGPGTRLTVT.

The V and J genes are TRBV2 and TRBJ2-5; D tentatively fits TRBD1 or TRBD2 (6 bases each). The CDR3 totals 13 residues. Trimming removed 6 bases at V and 5 bases at J, with 13 bases between. The germline V gene encodes CDR1 SNHLY and CDR2 FYNNEI. CDR3 DNA: TGTGCCAGCAGCGGGGGCCAGGAGGAGACCCAGTACTTC. Translated: CASSGGQEETQYF.

J is TRBJ2-2 and V is TRBV6-5, with TRBD1 matching over 8 bases. The germline CDR1 and CDR2 sequences are MNHEY and SVGAGI. With V trimmed by 2 bases and J by 1 base, 3 bases remained unmatched. The CDR3 is made up of 16 amino acids. CDR3 DNA: TGTGCCAGCAGTTACGACGGACAGGGGAACACCGGGGAGCTGTTTTTT. This translates into CASSYDGQGNTGELFF.

The sample holds one count of this clone. This chain connects TRBV7-9 to TRBJ2-3, with D perhaps TRBD2 (6 bases). Germline values: CDR1 SEHNR, CDR2 FQNEAQ (reference sequence). This CDR3 has 14 residues. The germline V and J ends were trimmed by 7 bases and 3 bases, with 14 bases remaining between them. DNA for the CDR3: TGTGCCAGCACCATAGCCGGGGGTACAGATACGCAGTATTTT. This translates into CASTIAGGTDTQYF.

This chain uses TRBV19 with TRBJ2-1; 12 nucleotides align to TRBD2. V shed 6 bases, J shed 9 bases, and the junction held 6 bases outside the gene matches. CDR3 length: 14 amino acids. CDR1 and CDR2 from the germline V gene are LNHDA and SQIVND (reference sequence). CDR3 region: CASRRLAGDREQFF. DNA for the CDR3: TGTGCCAGTAGGCGACTAGCGGGAGATCGTGAGCAGTTCTTC.

The chain combines TRBV6-5 with TRBJ2-6; D not resolved. CDR1 MNHEY and CDR2 SVGAGI come from the germline V gene. The CDR3 has 13 amino acids. The CDR3 loop reads CATARAGANVLTF. CDR3 DNA sequence: TGTGCTACAGCCCGGGCTGGGGCCAACGTCCTGACTTTC.

This chain uses TRBV7-3 with TRBJ2-1, with D perhaps TRBD1 (7 bases). V was trimmed by 5 bases and J by 9 bases, leaving 17 bases between them. This CDR3 is 14 amino acids long. Germline assignment: CDR1 SGHTA and CDR2 FQGTGA. DNA of the CDR3: TGTGCCAGCAGCCCCCATGGAGGGGGCGGTGAGCAGTTCTTC. Its protein is CASSPHGGGGEQFF.

The V gene is TRBV27, the J gene TRBJ2-1; D remains unclear. V was cut by 3 bases and J by 0 bases, with 9 bases left in between. The germline V gene has CDR1 MNHEY and CDR2 SMNVEV (reference sequence). This CDR3 is 15 amino acids long. CDR3 amino acids: CASSLFYSSYNEQFF. The CDR3 region has the DNA TGTGCCAGCAGTTTGTTCTATAGCTCCTACAATGAGCAGTTCTTC.

The chain employs TRBV5-4 and TRBJ2-3; 13 bases line up with TRBD2. The ends lost 0 bases at V and 6 bases at J; junction bases unmatched: 4. Per germline, CDR1 SGHNT and CDR2 YYREEE (reference sequence). This CDR3 has 16 residues. CDR3 bases: TGTGCCAGCAGCTTGGGGACTAGCGGGAGTTTGGATACGCAGTATTTT. It yields the protein CASSLGTSGSLDTQYF.

This chain connects TRBV5-1 to TRBJ1-4; 7 bases line up with TRBD1. Germline assignment: CDR1 SGHRS and CDR2 YFSETQ. This CDR3 comprises 15 residues. V lost 4 bases to trimming and J lost 8 bases; unmatched junction nucleotides: 11. The CDR3 loop reads CASSRSTGVGEKLFF. DNA for the CDR3: TGCGCCAGCAGCCGTTCTACAGGGGTGGGAGAAAAACTGTTTTTT. Looking up the rest from reference TRBV5-1 and TRBJ1-4 gives the full variable domain: KAGVTQTPRYLIKTRGQQVTLSCSPISGHRSVSWYQQTPGQGLQFLFEYFSETQRNKGNFPGRFSGRQFSNSRSEMNVSTLELGDSALYLCASSRSTGVGEKLFFGSGTQLSVL.

The V and J genes are TRBV28 and TRBJ2-2; D not resolved. V was clipped by 8 bases and J by 5 bases, with 9 bases between them. Germline loops: CDR1 MDHEN, CDR2 SYDVKM. This CDR3 contains 12 residues. CDR3 DNA: TGTGCCAGCCCGACTGTGACCGGGGAGCTGTTTTTT. Amino acids: CASPTVTGELFF.

This clone was counted only a few times. This chain joins TRBV9 and TRBJ1-4; no definite D call. The germline gives CDR1 SGDLS, CDR2 YYNGEE. This CDR3 is built from 15 residues. Trimming cost V 0 bases and J 2 bases, with 8 bases left between them. CDR3 region: CASSVGRVTNEKLFF. CDR3 nucleotide sequence: TGTGCCAGCAGCGTAGGCCGGGTTACTAATGAAAAACTGTTTTTT.

This chain joins TRBV9 and TRBJ1-2; no reliable D call. This CDR3 is 11 amino acids long. The V and J ends lost 5 bases and 5 bases respectively, with 7 bases between them. Germline V gene lookup returns CDR1 SGDLS and CDR2 YYNGEE. Written as DNA, the CDR3 is TGTGCCAGCAGGGGTGGGTATGGCTACACCTTC. Translating it yields CASRGGYGYTF.

This sequence joins TRBV6-5 and TRBJ1-3, with D uncertain. Germline CDR1 is MNHEY and CDR2 is SVGAGI. The V gene lost 4 bases and the J gene lost 5 bases, with 12 bases spanning the gap. The CDR3 runs 14 residues. The CDR3 here is CASSSPGWRNTIYF. The CDR3 nucleotides read TGTGCCAGCAGTTCCCCTGGGTGGCGAAACACCATATATTTT.

This clone showed up just once. The CDR3 protein is CASSYSKGPGNTIYF. Here the CDR3 DNA reads TGTGCCAGCAGTTACTCGAAGGGCCCGGGAAACACCATATATTTT. The J gene is TRBJ1-3, the V gene TRBV6-6; no reliable D call. From germline, CDR1 is MNHNY and CDR2 SVGAGI (reference sequence). The CDR3 is 15 residues long. V was cut by 0 bases and J by 4 bases, with 10 bases left in between.

The chain employs TRBV19 and TRBJ2-3, with D possibly being TRBD2 (6 bases). Germline V gene data show CDR1 as LNHDA and CDR2 as SQIVND (reference sequence). This CDR3 region has 16 residues. Deletions cut 6 bases from V and 5 bases from J, with 21 bases between. The CDR3: CASSAFTSLTEDTQYF. For the CDR3, the DNA is TGTGCCAGTAGCGCCTTTACTAGCCTAACGGAAGATACGCAGTATTTT.